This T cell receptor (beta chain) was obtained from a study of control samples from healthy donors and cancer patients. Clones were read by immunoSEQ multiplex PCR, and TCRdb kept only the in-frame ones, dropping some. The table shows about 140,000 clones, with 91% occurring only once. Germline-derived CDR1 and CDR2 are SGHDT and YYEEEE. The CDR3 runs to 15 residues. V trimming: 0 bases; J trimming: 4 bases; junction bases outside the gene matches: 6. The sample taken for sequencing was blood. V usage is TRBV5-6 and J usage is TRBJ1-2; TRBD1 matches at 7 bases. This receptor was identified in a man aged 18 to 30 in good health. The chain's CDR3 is CASSLVEGAGYGYTF. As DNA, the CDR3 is TGTGCCAGCAGCTTGGTGGAGGGGGCGGGCTATGGCTACACCTTC. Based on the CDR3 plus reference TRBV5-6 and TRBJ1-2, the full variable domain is DAGVTQSPTHLIKTRGQQVTLRCSPKSGHDTVSWYQQALGQGPQFIFQYYEEEERQRGNFPDRFSGHQFPNYSSELNVNALLLGDSALYLCASSLVEGAGYGYTFGSGTRLTVV.